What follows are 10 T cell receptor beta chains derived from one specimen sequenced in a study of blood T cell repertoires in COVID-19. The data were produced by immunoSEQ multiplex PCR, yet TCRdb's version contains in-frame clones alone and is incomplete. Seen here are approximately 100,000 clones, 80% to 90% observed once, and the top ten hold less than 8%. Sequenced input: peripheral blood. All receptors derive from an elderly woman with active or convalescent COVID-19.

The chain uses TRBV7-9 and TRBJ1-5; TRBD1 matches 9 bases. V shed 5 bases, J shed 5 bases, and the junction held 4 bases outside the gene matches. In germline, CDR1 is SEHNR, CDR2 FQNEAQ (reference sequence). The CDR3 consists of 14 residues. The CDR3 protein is CASSHTGGDQPQHF. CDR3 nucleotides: TGTGCCAGCAGCCACACAGGGGGCGATCAGCCCCAGCATTTT.

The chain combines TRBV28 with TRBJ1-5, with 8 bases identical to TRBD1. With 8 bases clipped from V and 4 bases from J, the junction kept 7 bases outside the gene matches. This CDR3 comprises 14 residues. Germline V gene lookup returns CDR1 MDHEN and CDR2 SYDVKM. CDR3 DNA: TGTGCCAGCCGGGGACAGGTTTTTAATCAGCCCCAGCATTTT. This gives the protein CASRGQVFNQPQHF.

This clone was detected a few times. The CDR3 is CASSEAGQGNTIYF. Here the CDR3 DNA reads TGTGCCAGCAGTGAAGCTGGCCAGGGAAACACCATATATTTT. This rearrangement joins TRBV6-1 to TRBJ1-3, with no clear D. Per germline, CDR1 MNHNS and CDR2 SASEGT. The CDR3 has 14 amino acids. V was cut by 0 bases and J by 4 bases, with 7 bases left in between.

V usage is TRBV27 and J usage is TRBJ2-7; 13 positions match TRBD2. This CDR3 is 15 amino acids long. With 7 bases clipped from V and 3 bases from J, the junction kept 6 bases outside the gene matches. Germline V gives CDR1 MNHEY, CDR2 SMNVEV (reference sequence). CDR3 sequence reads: CASTGLAGDIYEQYF. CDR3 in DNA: TGTGCCAGCACCGGACTAGCGGGAGATATCTACGAGCAGTACTTC.

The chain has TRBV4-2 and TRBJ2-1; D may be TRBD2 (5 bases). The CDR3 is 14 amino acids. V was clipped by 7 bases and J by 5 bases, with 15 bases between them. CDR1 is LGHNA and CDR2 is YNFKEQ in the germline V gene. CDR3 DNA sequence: TGTGCCAGCAACTCTGGGGAGATGCACAATGAGCAGTTCTTC. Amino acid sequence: CASNSGEMHNEQFF.

The CDR3 DNA reads as TGTGCCAGCAGGAATCAGGGGACGAGCTCTGGAAACACCATATATTTT. It specifies CASRNQGTSSGNTIYF. This sequence joins TRBV7-9 and TRBJ1-3; possible D gene TRBD1, 6 bases. The CDR3 runs to 16 residues. Germline CDR1 SEHNR, CDR2 FQNEAQ (reference sequence). With 6 bases removed from V and 0 bases from J, the gap between germline ends came to 15 bases.

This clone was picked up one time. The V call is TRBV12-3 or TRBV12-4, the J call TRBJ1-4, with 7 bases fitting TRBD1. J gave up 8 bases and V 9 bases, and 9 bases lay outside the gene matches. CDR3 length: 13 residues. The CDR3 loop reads CARITGAGEKLFF. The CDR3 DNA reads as TGTGCCAGAATTACAGGGGCTGGCGAAAAACTGTTTTTT.

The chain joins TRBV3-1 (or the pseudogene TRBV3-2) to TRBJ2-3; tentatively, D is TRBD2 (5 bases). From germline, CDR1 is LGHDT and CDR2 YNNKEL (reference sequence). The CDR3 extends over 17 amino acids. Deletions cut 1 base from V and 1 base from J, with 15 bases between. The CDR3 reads CASSQGPPNSGTDTQYF. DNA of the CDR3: TGTGCCAGCAGCCAAGGACCACCCAATAGCGGCACAGATACGCAGTATTTT.

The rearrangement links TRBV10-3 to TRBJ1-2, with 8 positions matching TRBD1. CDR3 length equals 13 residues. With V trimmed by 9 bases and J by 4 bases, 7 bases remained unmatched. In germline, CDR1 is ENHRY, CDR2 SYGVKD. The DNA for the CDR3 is TGTGCCATGCAGGGGGCGGGAAGCTATGGCTACACCTTC. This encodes CAMQGAGSYGYTF.

The CDR3 DNA is TGCGCCAGCAGCTTGGAATGGACAGGGGCCCCGAACACCGGGGAGCTGTTTTTT. Translation: CASSLEWTGAPNTGELFF. This chain uses TRBV5-1 with TRBJ2-2; 9 nucleotides match TRBD1. Germline-derived CDR1 and CDR2 are SGHRS and YFSETQ. The V segment lost 0 bases and the J segment 0 bases; nucleotides outside the gene matches: 6. This CDR3 has 18 amino acids.